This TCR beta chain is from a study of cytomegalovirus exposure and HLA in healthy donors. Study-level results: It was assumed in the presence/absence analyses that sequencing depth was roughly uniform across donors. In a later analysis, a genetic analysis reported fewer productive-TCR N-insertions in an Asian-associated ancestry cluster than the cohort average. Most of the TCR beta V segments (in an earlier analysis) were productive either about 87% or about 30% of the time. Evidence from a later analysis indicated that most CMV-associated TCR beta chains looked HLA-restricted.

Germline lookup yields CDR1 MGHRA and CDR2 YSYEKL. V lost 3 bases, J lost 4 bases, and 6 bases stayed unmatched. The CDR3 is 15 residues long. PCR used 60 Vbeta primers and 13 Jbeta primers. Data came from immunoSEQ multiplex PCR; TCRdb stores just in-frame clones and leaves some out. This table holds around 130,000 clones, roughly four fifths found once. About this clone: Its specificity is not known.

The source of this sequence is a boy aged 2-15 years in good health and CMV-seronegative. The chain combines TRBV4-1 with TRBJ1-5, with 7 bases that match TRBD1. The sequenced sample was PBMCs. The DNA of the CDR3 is TGCGCCAGCAGCCAGATCCTACAGGGGAATCAGCCCCAGCATTTT. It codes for CASSQILQGNQPQHF.